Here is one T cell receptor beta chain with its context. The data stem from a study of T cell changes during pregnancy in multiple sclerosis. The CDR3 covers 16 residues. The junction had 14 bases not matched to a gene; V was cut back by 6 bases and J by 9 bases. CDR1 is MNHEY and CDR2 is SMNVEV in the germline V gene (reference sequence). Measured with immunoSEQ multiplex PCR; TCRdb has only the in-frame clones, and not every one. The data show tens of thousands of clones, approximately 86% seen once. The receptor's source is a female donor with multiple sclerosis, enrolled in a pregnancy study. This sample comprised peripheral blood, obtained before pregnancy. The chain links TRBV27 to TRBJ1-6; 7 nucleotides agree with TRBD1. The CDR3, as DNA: TGTGCCAGCAGATTTTCACAGGGGATGATGCGTTCACCCCTCCACTTT. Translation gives CASRFSQGMMRSPLHF.